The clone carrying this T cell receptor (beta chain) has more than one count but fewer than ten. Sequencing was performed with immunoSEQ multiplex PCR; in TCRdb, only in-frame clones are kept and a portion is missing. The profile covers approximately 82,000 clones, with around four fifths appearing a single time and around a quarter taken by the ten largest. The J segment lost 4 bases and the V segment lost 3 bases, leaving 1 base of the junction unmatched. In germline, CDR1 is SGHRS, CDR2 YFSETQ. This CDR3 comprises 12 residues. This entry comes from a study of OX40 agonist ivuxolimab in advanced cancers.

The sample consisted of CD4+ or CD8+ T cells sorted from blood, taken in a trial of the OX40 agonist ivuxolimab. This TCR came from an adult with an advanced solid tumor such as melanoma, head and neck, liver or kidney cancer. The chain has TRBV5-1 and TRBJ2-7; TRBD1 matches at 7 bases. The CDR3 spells CASSWGQYEQYF. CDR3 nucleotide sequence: TGCGCCAGCAGCTGGGGACAGTACGAGCAGTACTTC.